This TCR beta chain was captured by sequencing in a study of cytomegalovirus exposure and HLA in healthy donors. Whole-study findings and limits: From TCR beta sequences, most subjects' HLA-A and HLA-B alleles were reportedly predicted accurately. For most TCR beta V segments, an earlier analysis put the productive rate at about 90% or about 30% of the time.

With respect to this clone: Its antigen is unknown.

Trimming cost V 0 bases and J 8 bases, with 7 bases left between them. CDR1 MGHRA and CDR2 YSYEKL come from the germline V gene. The CDR3 sequence is 12 residues long. It was with 60 Vbeta and 13 Jbeta primers that the PCR ran. Assay: immunoSEQ multiplex PCR; the TCRdb copy retains only in-frame clones and omits some. Here the sample spans some 150,000 clones, about 88% being singletons. The sample was PBMCs. This TCR was recovered from a woman in her late teens or twenties in good health and CMV-seronegative. The chain uses TRBV4-1 and TRBJ1-2; D gene unclear. CDR3 DNA sequence: TGCGCCAGCAGCCAAGATCCAGGCGGCTACACCTTC. It specifies CASSQDPGGYTF.